These 6 T cell receptor beta chains were all obtained from the same sample, sequenced in a study of blood T cells in healthy people across ages. The authors ran a second PCR of about 6 to 11 cycles using a sample-barcoded 5' primer and a J-beta primer mix. A single record per CDR3 protein comes from TCRdb applying MiXCR to the 5' RACE reads. The repertoire includes roughly 570,000 distinct CDR3 sequences, 27% of them detected once, and roughly 18% sits in the top ten. Sequencing was carried out using blood. Receptors originate from a woman in her 70s in good health.

The chain employs TRBV7-2 and TRBJ2-5; D possibly corresponds to TRBD1 (5 bases). The DNA end lines up better with TRBJ2-7; the J call may be wrong. The germline V gene has CDR1 SGHTA and CDR2 FQGNSA. CDR3 length equals 15 residues. CDR3 sequence: CASSPSGALSYEQYF. In DNA form, the CDR3 reads TGTGCCAGCAGCCCAAGTGGGGCCCTCTCCTACGAGCAGTACTTC.

This clonotype was seen more than once but under ten times. CDR3: CASSQRDPRGHGYTF. The CDR3 DNA reads as TGTGCCAGCAGCCAACGGGACCCCCGAGGGCATGGCTACACCTTC. The chain is built from TRBV7-2 and TRBJ1-2; D might be TRBD1 (5 bases). Looked up from germline, CDR1 is SGHTA and CDR2 is FQGNSA. The CDR3 runs 15 residues. V was trimmed by 5 bases and J by 6 bases, leaving 19 bases between them.

This clonotype was counted only a few times. DNA for the CDR3: TGTGCCAGCAGACCCACCCGGGACAGCAAGAGAGCAGATACGCAGTATTTT. It is translated as CASRPTRDSKRADTQYF. The chain couples TRBV6-1 to TRBJ2-3; the match to TRBD1 covers 7 bases. Germline lookup yields CDR1 MNHNS and CDR2 SASEGT. Unmatched junction bases numbered 16, after V lost 6 bases and J lost 4 bases. This CDR3 comprises 17 residues.

This clonotype was detected only a few times. This sequence joins TRBV20-1 and TRBJ2-5; D may be TRBD1 or TRBD2 (6 bases each). The J call may be mistaken, given a closer DNA end match to TRBJ2-1. The V gene's germline CDR1 is DFQATT and CDR2 SNEGSKA (reference sequence). This CDR3 has 15 residues. The CDR3 DNA reads TGCAGTGCACATTGGGGGCGGGGAGAACTCAATGAGCAGTTCTTC. This sequence encodes CSAHWGRGELNEQFF.

The chain employs TRBV20-1 and TRBJ1-4; 8 nucleotides match TRBD1. The CDR3 runs 15 residues. Germline-derived CDR1 and CDR2 are DFQATT and SNEGSKA (reference sequence). The junction had 8 bases not matched to a gene; V was cut back by 4 bases and J by 4 bases. CDR3 bases: TGCAGTGCTAATGCGTCAGGGGGCTATAATGAAAAACTGTTTTTT. Translation gives CSANASGGYNEKLFF.

The chain carries TRBV20-1 and TRBJ2-5; 9 bases are a match to TRBD1. This CDR3 is 15 amino acids long. Trimming cost V 6 bases and J 3 bases; bases outside gene matches: 11. CDR1 is DFQATT, CDR2 SNEGSKA, per germline (reference sequence). The DNA for the CDR3 is TGCAGTGCGGATACAGGGGGCTTGGGGGAAGAGACCCAGTACTTC. Residues: CSADTGGLGEETQYF.